This T cell receptor (beta chain) appears in the sequencing data of a study of OX40 agonist ivuxolimab in advanced cancers. The wider study: Patients got intravenous ivuxolimab at 0.01 to 10 mg/kg every 2 weeks. Patients with hepatocellular carcinoma, melanoma, renal cell or head and neck cancer made up the dose-escalation patients. In three patients, partial responses were observed, one with hepatocellular carcinoma and two with cutaneous melanoma.

Points from the study as a whole: Some of the lowest clonal expansion was seen in partial responders at 0.1-3.0 mg/kg.

TCRdb keeps only in-frame clones here, not all; method: immunoSEQ multiplex PCR. This sample has fewer than 20,000 clones, with 73% found just once. Trimming removed 8 bases from V and 5 bases from J, with 13 bases in between. Germline CDR1 MNHEY, CDR2 SMNVEV (reference sequence). The CDR3 is 13 residues long. Comment on this clone: Its antigen is not identified.

This rearrangement joins TRBV27 to TRBJ2-1; no definite D call. The input for sequencing was CD4+ or CD8+ T cells sorted from blood, taken in a trial of the OX40 agonist ivuxolimab. The receptor was isolated from an adult with an advanced solid tumor such as melanoma, head and neck, liver or kidney cancer. The CDR3 protein is CASSTDTHNEQFF. CDR3 nucleotides: TGTGCCAGCTCGACCGACACCCACAATGAGCAGTTCTTC.